One sample yielded the 25 T cell receptor beta chains listed below, sequenced in a study of CD8 T cells in ankylosing spondylitis. No antigen is known for these receptors. Study-level findings and limits: What seemed typical of ankylosing spondylitis blood was a TCR beta motif built from eight highly homologous variants.

TCRdb fed the 5' RACE reads into MiXCR, producing one record per CDR3 protein. This table has some 400,000 distinct CDR3 sequences, approximately 20% appearing once. The sequenced sample was blood, either unsorted or a sorted T cell fraction (not recorded which). Every receptor here comes from a male donor with ankylosing spondylitis.

This clonotype has just a few counts. The genes are TRBV7-2 and TRBJ2-5; unclear D gene. The CDR3 runs 14 residues. V was pared by 5 bases and J by 0 bases, with 10 bases between. CDR1 and CDR2 (germline): SGHTA, FQGNSA. CDR3 amino acids: CASSGRRNQETQYF. The CDR3 region has the DNA TGTGCCAGCAGCGGAAGAAGGAACCAAGAGACCCAGTACTTC.

This clonotype has only a few counts. This sequence joins TRBV5-5 and TRBJ2-7, with D possibly TRBD2 on 6 matching bases. Per germline, CDR1 SGHKS and CDR2 YYEKEE (reference sequence). The CDR3 spans 14 residues. Trimming took 1 base from V and 7 from J, leaving 15 bases between them. As DNA, the CDR3 is TGTGCCAGCAGCTTGTGGGCGGGGCCTCGTGAGCAGTACTTC. Protein sequence: CASSLWAGPREQYF.

In DNA form, the CDR3 reads TGCAGTGCTAGAGGGACAGGGGTCCTTGACAATCAGCCCCAGCATTTT. It translates to CSARGTGVLDNQPQHF. The rearrangement uses TRBV20-1 and TRBJ1-5; 9 nucleotides align to TRBD1. The germline V gene has CDR1 DFQATT and CDR2 SNEGSKA (reference sequence). The CDR3 totals 16 residues. J was trimmed by 3 bases and V by 1 base; bases with no gene match: 7.

Only a few counts were recorded for this clonotype. The chain links TRBV29-1 to TRBJ2-7; D possibly uses TRBD1 or TRBD2 (6 bases each). Trimming took off 7 bases at V and 6 bases at J, with 22 bases between the two ends. CDR3 length: 14 residues. The germline CDR1 and CDR2 sequences are SQVTM and ANQGSEA. In nucleotides, the CDR3 is TGCAGCGCCGGGACTCGACAGGCCCTCCGCGAGCAGTACTTC. As protein: CSAGTRQALREQYF.

In this sample, this clonotype turned up a few times. The CDR3 loop reads CASSLHSRNNSPLHF. CDR3 DNA: TGTGCCAGCAGCCTCCATAGCCGAAATAATTCACCCCTCCACTTT. J is TRBJ1-6 and V is TRBV7-9; no reliable D call. Germline V gene data show CDR1 as SEHNR and CDR2 as FQNEAQ (reference sequence). The CDR3 consists of 15 residues. The V gene lost 5 bases and the J gene lost 5 bases, with 13 bases spanning the gap.

The genes are TRBV2 and TRBJ2-1; D is ambiguous. This CDR3 has 11 residues. The V gene lost 7 bases and the J gene lost 13 bases, with 14 bases spanning the gap. The V gene's germline CDR1 is SNHLY and CDR2 FYNNEI. For the CDR3, the DNA is TGTGCCAGCAAAGGGTTGGGCACCCAGTTCTTC. Translating it yields CASKGLGTQFF. The whole variable domain, filled in from reference TRBV2 and TRBJ2-1, reads EPEVTQTPSHQVTQMGQEVILRCVPISNHLYFYWYRQILGQKVEFLVSFYNNEISEKSEIFDDQFSVERPDGSNFTLKIRSTKLEDSAMYFCASKGLGTQFFGPGTRLTVL.

This clonotype was picked up a small number of times. The chain is built from TRBV29-1 and TRBJ2-7, with TRBD2 matching over 8 bases. With 3 bases clipped from V and 3 bases from J, the junction kept 13 bases outside the gene matches. This CDR3 contains 16 residues. Germline loops: CDR1 SQVTM, CDR2 ANQGSEA. The CDR3 coding sequence is TGCAGCGTTGATCCCCGGGTAGCGGGAAGGGTCTACGAGCAGTACTTC. This encodes CSVDPRVAGRVYEQYF.

This clonotype was detected a few times. The chain is built from TRBV3-1 and TRBJ2-3; D might be TRBD1 (6 bases). The CDR3 loop spans 14 amino acids. Trimming removed 1 base at V and 7 bases at J, with 12 bases between. The germline V gene has CDR1 LGHDT and CDR2 YNNKEL (reference sequence). The CDR3 coding sequence is TGTGCCAGCAGCCAAGGGACCTGGGGGCATACGCAGTATTTT. Protein sequence: CASSQGTWGHTQYF.

The sample holds a few counts of this clonotype. V is TRBV7-9 and J is TRBJ2-1, with D possibly matching TRBD1 (6 bases). The CDR3 totals 16 residues. Germline assignment: CDR1 SEHNR and CDR2 FQNEAQ (reference sequence). V lost 6 bases and J lost 8, with 23 bases in between. In DNA form, the CDR3 reads TGTGCCAGCAGTAACAGACGACAGGCGAGTTTGGATGAGCAGTTCTTC. The encoded protein is CASSNRRQASLDEQFF.

V is TRBV6-2 or TRBV6-3 and J is TRBJ2-3; D is undetermined. Per germline, CDR1 MNHEY and CDR2 SVGEGT. Trimming shortened V by 7 bases and J by 4 bases, and 15 bases separated the two germline ends. This CDR3 contains 14 residues. CDR3 bases: TGTGCCAGCAACTCCCAACTATGGTCAGATACGCAGTATTTT. Amino acid sequence: CASNSQLWSDTQYF.

This clonotype was counted between two and nine times. This chain joins TRBV11-3 and TRBJ2-2; the D gene is possibly TRBD1 (6 bases). Trimming cost V 5 bases and J 7 bases, with 17 bases left between them. The CDR3 length is 15 residues. Germline V lookup: CDR1 SGHNT, CDR2 YENEEA. The CDR3 DNA sequence: TGTGCCAGCAGCCCCAGGGGACCGCAGATCGGGGAGCTGTTTTTT. Encoded protein: CASSPRGPQIGELFF.

This clonotype showed up many times. The chain couples TRBV2 to TRBJ2-1; 8 nucleotides match TRBD2. V was pared by 4 bases and J by 8 bases, with 4 bases of the junction left unmatched. CDR3 length equals 13 residues. CDR1 is SNHLY, CDR2 FYNNEI, per germline. CDR3 residues: CASSGTGGDEQFF. CDR3 nucleotides: TGTGCCAGCAGTGGGACGGGAGGGGATGAGCAGTTCTTC.

The chain uses TRBV3-1 and TRBJ1-1, with 8 bases fitting TRBD1. Germline trimming cut 0 bases from V and 4 bases from J; bases unmatched to any gene: 1. Looked up from germline, CDR1 is LGHDT and CDR2 is YNNKEL (reference sequence). This CDR3 is 14 amino acids long. CDR3 amino acids: CASSQEDRGTEAFF. CDR3 sequence (DNA): TGTGCCAGCAGCCAAGAAGACAGGGGCACTGAAGCTTTCTTT.

This clonotype has a handful of counts. The genes are TRBV20-1 and TRBJ1-1; 7 bases agree with TRBD1. The CDR3 covers 14 residues. V trimming: 6 bases; J trimming: 4 bases; junction bases outside the gene matches: 11. CDR1 DFQATT and CDR2 SNEGSKA come from the germline V gene (reference sequence). CDR3 coding DNA: TGCAGTGCCTTGAATCCAGGGGGACCCACTGAAGCTTTCTTT. Amino acid sequence: CSALNPGGPTEAFF.

The chain is built from TRBV6-5 and TRBJ1-4; D remains ambiguous. Trimming pared 6 bases from V and 10 bases from J, leaving 12 bases between. The length of the CDR3 is 12 residues. The germline V gene encodes CDR1 MNHEY and CDR2 SVGAGI. The CDR3 spells CASSGPAGKLFF. CDR3 DNA sequence: TGTGCCAGCAGCGGACCCGCAGGAAAACTGTTTTTT.

This clonotype appeared many times. This chain uses TRBV25-1 with TRBJ2-1; 11 bases line up with TRBD1. The V gene's germline CDR1 is MGHDK and CDR2 SYGVNS. V shed 0 bases and J 0 bases; nucleotides not matched to a gene: 4. CDR3 length: 18 residues. CDR3: CASSEYGTGGSSYNEQFF. CDR3 nucleotides: TGTGCCAGCAGTGAATACGGGACAGGGGGGAGCTCCTACAATGAGCAGTTCTTC.

This clonotype appeared a single time. The chain links TRBV5-1 to TRBJ2-5, with D perhaps TRBD1 or TRBD2 (5 bases each). Trimming shortened V by 1 base and J by 5 bases, and 12 bases separated the two germline ends. From germline, CDR1 is SGHRS and CDR2 YFSETQ. The CDR3 contains 14 residues. The CDR3 DNA reads as TGCGCCAGCAGCTTGTCGCTGGGGACCGAGACCCAGTACTTC. Protein sequence: CASSLSLGTETQYF. The whole variable domain, filled in from reference TRBV5-1 and TRBJ2-5, reads KAGVTQTPRYLIKTRGQQVTLSCSPISGHRSVSWYQQTPGQGLQFLFEYFSETQRNKGNFPGRFSGRQFSNSRSEMNVSTLELGDSALYLCASSLSLGTETQYFGPGTRLLVL.

Turning to this clonotype: One end of the junction fails to match germline, which may point to a read error. The rearrangement links TRBV3-1 to TRBJ2-7, with D unclear. Per germline, CDR1 LGHDT and CDR2 YNNKEL (reference sequence). There are 12 residues in the CDR3. CDR3 DNA: TGTGCCAGCAGCCAAGTTGGCGACTCTACAGCCTTC. Its protein is CASSQVGDSTAF.

The V and J genes are TRBV20-1 and TRBJ1-2, with D unresolved. V was pared by 3 bases and J by 5 bases, with 10 bases between. The CDR3 contains 12 residues. From germline, CDR1 is DFQATT and CDR2 SNEGSKA (reference sequence). The CDR3, as DNA: TGCAGTGCTAGCGGGCAGGAGTATGGCTACACCTTC. Translating it yields CSASGQEYGYTF.

The chain carries TRBV25-1 and TRBJ2-7; no clear D gene. The V gene's germline CDR1 is MGHDK and CDR2 SYGVNS. Trimming stripped 7 bases from V and 6 bases from J, with 19 bases between. CDR3 size: 14 residues. In DNA, the CDR3 is TGTGCCAGCACTCCCCTGCAATCGGTGGGCGAGCAGTACTTC. Amino acid sequence: CASTPLQSVGEQYF.

This clonotype was seen many times. This chain connects TRBV4-2 to TRBJ2-1; tentatively, D is TRBD2 (5 bases). Looked up from germline, CDR1 is LGHNA and CDR2 is YNFKEQ. V was clipped by 0 bases and J by 0 bases, with 9 bases between them. CDR3 length: 16 amino acids. The CDR3 is CASSQDWEFSYNEQFF. CDR3 in DNA: TGTGCCAGCAGCCAAGATTGGGAGTTCTCCTACAATGAGCAGTTCTTC.

This clonotype was found a few times. The J gene is TRBJ2-1, the V gene TRBV7-2, with unresolved D. With 3 bases removed from V and 8 bases from J, the gap between germline ends came to 11 bases. The CDR3 covers 13 residues. The germline gives CDR1 SGHTA, CDR2 FQGNSA. The DNA for the CDR3 is TGTGCCAGCAGCTTCCCCTCTGTGGATGAGCAGTTCTTC. Translating it yields CASSFPSVDEQFF.

This clonotype was counted only a few times. The CDR3 is CSVEITGGWGETQYF. The CDR3 DNA reads TGCAGCGTTGAGATTACAGGGGGCTGGGGTGAGACCCAGTACTTC. V and J are TRBV29-1 and TRBJ2-5; 9 positions agree with TRBD1. This CDR3 is 15 amino acids long. V was pared by 3 bases and J by 5 bases, with 10 bases of the junction left unmatched. Germline-derived CDR1 and CDR2 are SQVTM and ANQGSEA.

The gene calls are TRBV4-1 and TRBJ2-7; the D gene is possibly TRBD1 (6 bases). V lost 0 bases, J lost 9 bases, and 18 bases lay in between. Germline assignment: CDR1 MGHRA and CDR2 YSYEKL. This CDR3 is built from 15 residues. As DNA, the CDR3 is TGCGCCAGCAGCCAAGACTGGACAGCGCTATCGGGGCAGTACTTC. It codes for CASSQDWTALSGQYF.

This clonotype was detected ten times or more. V gene TRBV5-1 combines with J gene TRBJ2-7; 10 nucleotides agree with TRBD2. The V segment lost 2 bases and the J segment 4 bases; nucleotides outside the gene matches: 6. Germline V gene sequence: CDR1 SGHRS, CDR2 YFSETQ. The CDR3 runs to 15 residues. The CDR3 sequence is CASSFLAGERYEQYF. Here the CDR3 DNA reads TGCGCCAGCAGCTTTCTAGCGGGAGAAAGATACGAGCAGTACTTC. Filled out from reference TRBV5-1 and TRBJ2-7, the complete variable domain reads KAGVTQTPRYLIKTRGQQVTLSCSPISGHRSVSWYQQTPGQGLQFLFEYFSETQRNKGNFPGRFSGRQFSNSRSEMNVSTLELGDSALYLCASSFLAGERYEQYFGPGTRLTVT.